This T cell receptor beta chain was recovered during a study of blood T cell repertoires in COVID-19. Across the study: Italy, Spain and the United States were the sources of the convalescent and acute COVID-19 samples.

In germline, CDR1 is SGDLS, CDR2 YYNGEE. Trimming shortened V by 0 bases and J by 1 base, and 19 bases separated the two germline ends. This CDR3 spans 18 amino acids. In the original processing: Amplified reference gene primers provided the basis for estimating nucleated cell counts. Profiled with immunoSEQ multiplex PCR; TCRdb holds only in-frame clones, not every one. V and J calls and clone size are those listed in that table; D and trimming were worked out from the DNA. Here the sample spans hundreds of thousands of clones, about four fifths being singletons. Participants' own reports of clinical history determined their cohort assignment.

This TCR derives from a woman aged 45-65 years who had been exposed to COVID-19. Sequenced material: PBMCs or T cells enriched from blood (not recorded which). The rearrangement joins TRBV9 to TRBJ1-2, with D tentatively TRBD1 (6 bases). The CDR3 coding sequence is TGTGCCAGCAGCGTAGGCCCCTCGTACAGGGACCTTAACTATGGCTACACCTTC. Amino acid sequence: CASSVGPSYRDLNYGYTF.